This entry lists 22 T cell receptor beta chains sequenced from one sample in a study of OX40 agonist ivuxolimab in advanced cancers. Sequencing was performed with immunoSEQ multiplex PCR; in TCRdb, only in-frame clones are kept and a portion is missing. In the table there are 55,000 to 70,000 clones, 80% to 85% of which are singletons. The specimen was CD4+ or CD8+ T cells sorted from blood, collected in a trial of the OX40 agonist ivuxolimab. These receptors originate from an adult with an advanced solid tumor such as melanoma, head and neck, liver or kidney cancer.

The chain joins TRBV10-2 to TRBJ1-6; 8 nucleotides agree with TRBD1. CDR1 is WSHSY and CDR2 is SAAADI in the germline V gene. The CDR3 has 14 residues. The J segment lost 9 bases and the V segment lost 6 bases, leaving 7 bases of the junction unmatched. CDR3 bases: TGCGCCAGCAGAGGACAGGGTGGGAGTTCACCCCTCCACTTT. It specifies CASRGQGGSSPLHF.

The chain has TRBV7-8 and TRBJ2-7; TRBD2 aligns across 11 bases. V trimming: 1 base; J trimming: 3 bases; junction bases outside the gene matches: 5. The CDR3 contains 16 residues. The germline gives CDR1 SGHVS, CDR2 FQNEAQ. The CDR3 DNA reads TGTGCCAGCAGCTTAGGGGGTCTAGCGGGAGGCTACGAGCAGTACTTC. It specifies CASSLGGLAGGYEQYF.

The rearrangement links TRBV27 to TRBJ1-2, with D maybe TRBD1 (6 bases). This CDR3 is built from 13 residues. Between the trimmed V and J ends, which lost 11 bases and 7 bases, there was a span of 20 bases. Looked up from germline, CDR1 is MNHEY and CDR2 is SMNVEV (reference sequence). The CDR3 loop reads CAAKGQGRGGYTF. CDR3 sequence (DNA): TGTGCCGCAAAGGGGCAGGGGCGGGGTGGCTACACCTTC.

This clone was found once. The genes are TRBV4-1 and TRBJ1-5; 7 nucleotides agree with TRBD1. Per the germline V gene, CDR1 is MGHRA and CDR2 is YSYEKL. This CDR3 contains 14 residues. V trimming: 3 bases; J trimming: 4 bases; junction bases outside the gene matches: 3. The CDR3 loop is CASSHGTENQPQHF. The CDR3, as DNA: TGCGCCAGCAGCCACGGGACAGAGAATCAGCCCCAGCATTTT.

The CDR3 loop is CASSVGGYGQPQHF. The CDR3 coding sequence is TGTGCCAGCAGCGTAGGGGGCTACGGGCAGCCCCAGCATTTT. The chain joins TRBV7-1 to TRBJ1-5, with 7 bases identical to TRBD1. Being an ORF, TRBV7-1 has a function that is uncertain. Unmatched junction bases numbered 8, after V lost 5 bases and J lost 7 bases. CDR3 length equals 14 residues.

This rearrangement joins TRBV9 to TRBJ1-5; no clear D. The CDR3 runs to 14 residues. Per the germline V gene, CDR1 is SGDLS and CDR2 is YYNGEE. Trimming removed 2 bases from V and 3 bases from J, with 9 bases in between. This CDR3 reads CASSVDVSNQPQHF. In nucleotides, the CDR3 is TGTGCCAGCAGCGTGGACGTTTCCAATCAGCCCCAGCATTTT.

CDR3: CSVDSRYQETQYF. The CDR3 coding sequence is TGCAGCGTGGACAGTAGATACCAAGAGACCCAGTACTTC. The V call is TRBV29-1, the J call TRBJ2-5, with D possibly being TRBD1 (6 bases). Germline values: CDR1 SQVTM, CDR2 ANQGSEA. The CDR3 covers 13 residues. Trimming removed 6 bases at V and 0 bases at J, with 11 bases between. Using reference TRBV29-1 and TRBJ2-5 for the parts outside the CDR3, the full variable domain is SAVISQKPSRDICQRGTSLTIQCQVDSQVTMMFWYRQQPGQSLTLIATANQGSEATYESGFVIDKFPISRPNLTFSTLTVSNMSPEDSSIYLCSVDSRYQETQYFGPGTRLLVL.

This chain's CDR3 is CASSLDYYGYTF. The CDR3 coding sequence is TGTGCCAGCAGCTTAGATTACTATGGCTACACCTTC. This chain connects TRBV7-9 to TRBJ1-2; D remains unclear. Germline loops: CDR1 SEHNR, CDR2 FQNEAQ (reference sequence). The V gene lost 1 base and the J gene lost 3 bases, with 3 bases spanning the gap. The CDR3 totals 12 residues.

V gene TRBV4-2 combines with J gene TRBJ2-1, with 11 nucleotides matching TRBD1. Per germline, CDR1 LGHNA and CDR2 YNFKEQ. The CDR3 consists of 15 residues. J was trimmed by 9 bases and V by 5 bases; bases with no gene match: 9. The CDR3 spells CASSDRDRGEGEQFF. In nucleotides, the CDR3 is TGTGCCAGCAGCGACCGGGACAGGGGGGAGGGTGAGCAGTTCTTC.

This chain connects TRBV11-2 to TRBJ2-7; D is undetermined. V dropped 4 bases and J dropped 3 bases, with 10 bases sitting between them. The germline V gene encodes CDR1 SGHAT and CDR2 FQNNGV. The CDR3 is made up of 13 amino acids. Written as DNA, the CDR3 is TGTGCCAGCAGCTCCGATAGATACTACGAGCAGTACTTC. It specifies CASSSDRYYEQYF.

CDR3 protein: CASSLGTTRSYEQYF. CDR3 DNA: TGTGCCAGCAGCTTAGGGACCACTAGATCCTACGAGCAGTACTTC. The chain uses TRBV7-9 and TRBJ2-7; TRBD2 might be the D (5 bases). This CDR3 has 15 amino acids. CDR1 is SEHNR and CDR2 is FQNEAQ in the germline V gene (reference sequence). Trimming removed 1 base from V and 1 base from J, with 11 bases in between.

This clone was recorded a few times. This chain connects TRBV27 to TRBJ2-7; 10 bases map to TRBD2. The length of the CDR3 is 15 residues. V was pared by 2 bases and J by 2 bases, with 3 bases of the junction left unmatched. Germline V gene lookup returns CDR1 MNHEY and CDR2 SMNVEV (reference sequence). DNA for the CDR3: TGTGCCAGCAGTTTACGGCTAGCGGGGGCCTACGAGCAGTACTTC. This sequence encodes CASSLRLAGAYEQYF.

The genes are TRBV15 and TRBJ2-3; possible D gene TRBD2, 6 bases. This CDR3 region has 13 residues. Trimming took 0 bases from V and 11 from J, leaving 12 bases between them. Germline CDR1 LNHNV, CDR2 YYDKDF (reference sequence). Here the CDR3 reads CATSRDGGERQYF. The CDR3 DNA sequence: TGTGCCACCAGCAGAGATGGAGGGGAGAGGCAGTATTTT.

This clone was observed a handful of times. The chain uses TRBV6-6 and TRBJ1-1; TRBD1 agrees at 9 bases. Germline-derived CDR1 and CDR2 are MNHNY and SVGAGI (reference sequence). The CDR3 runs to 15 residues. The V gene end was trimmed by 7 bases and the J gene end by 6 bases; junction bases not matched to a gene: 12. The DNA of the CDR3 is TGTGCCAGCATCTATTCCTCGGGACAGGGTGCTGAAGCTTTCTTT. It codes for CASIYSSGQGAEAFF.

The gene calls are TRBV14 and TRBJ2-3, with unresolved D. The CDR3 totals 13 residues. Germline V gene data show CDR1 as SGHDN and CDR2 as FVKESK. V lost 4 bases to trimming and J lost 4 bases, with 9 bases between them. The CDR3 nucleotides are TGTGCCAGCAGCCGCACCGAGGCAGATACGCAGTATTTT. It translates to CASSRTEADTQYF.

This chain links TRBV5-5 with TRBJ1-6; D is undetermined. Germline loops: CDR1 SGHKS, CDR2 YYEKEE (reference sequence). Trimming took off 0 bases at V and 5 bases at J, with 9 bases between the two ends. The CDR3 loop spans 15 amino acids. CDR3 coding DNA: TGTGCCAGCAGCTTGGTTAGACGGGATAATTCACCCCTCCACTTT. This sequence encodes CASSLVRRDNSPLHF.

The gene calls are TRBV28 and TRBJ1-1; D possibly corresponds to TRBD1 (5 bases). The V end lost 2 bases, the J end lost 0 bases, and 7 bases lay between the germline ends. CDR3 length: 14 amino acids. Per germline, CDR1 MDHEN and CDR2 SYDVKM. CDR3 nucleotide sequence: TGTGCCAGCAGTTTAGAGGGGATGAACACTGAAGCTTTCTTT. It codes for CASSLEGMNTEAFF.

This CDR3 is CASRTGVGQPQHF. CDR3 DNA: TGTGCCAGCAGGACAGGGGTCGGTCAGCCCCAGCATTTT. The chain combines TRBV6-6 with TRBJ1-5, with 8 positions matching TRBD1. The CDR3 runs 13 residues. Germline loops: CDR1 MNHNY, CDR2 SVGAGI (reference sequence). V dropped 6 bases and J dropped 6; count of bases not matched to a gene: 4.

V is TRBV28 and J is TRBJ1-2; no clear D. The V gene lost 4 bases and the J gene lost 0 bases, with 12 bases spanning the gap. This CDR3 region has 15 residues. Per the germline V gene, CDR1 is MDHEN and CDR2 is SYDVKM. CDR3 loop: CASSSMDGSNYGYTF. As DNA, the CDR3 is TGTGCCAGCAGTTCAATGGACGGCTCTAACTATGGCTACACCTTC.

The CDR3 region has the DNA TGTGCCAGCAGCTTAGAGGTCCCCACAGATACGCAGTATTTT. It codes for CASSLEVPTDTQYF. The chain couples TRBV7-9 to TRBJ2-3; D uncertain. This CDR3 has 14 residues. CDR1 is SEHNR, CDR2 FQNEAQ, per germline (reference sequence). V was clipped by 1 base and J by 2 bases, with 7 bases between them.

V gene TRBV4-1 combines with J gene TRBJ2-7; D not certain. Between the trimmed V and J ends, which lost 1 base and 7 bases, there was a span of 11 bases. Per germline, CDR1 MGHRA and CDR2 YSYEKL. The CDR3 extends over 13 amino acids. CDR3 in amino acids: CASSQGVFGEQYF. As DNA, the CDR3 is TGCGCCAGCAGCCAAGGGGTATTCGGTGAGCAGTACTTC.

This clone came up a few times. This CDR3 reads CASSREGRVRNSPLHF. The CDR3 bases are TGCGCCAGCAGCCGAGAGGGGCGGGTAAGAAATTCACCCCTCCACTTT. The chain joins TRBV4-1 to TRBJ1-6; maybe TRBD1 (5 bases). CDR1 is MGHRA, CDR2 YSYEKL, per germline. Trimming removed 4 bases from V and 7 bases from J, with 17 bases in between. This CDR3 is built from 16 residues.